This T cell receptor beta chain was recovered during a study of blood T cells in healthy people across ages. PCR was performed a second time for about 6 to 12 cycles using a sample-barcoded 5' primer and a J-beta primer mix. TCRdb re-called the 5' RACE reads with MiXCR, one entry per CDR3 protein. Altogether hundreds of thousands of distinct CDR3 sequences are present, roughly 40% being singletons, with the ten largest covering roughly 13%. This CDR3 is built from 17 residues. CDR1 LGHNA and CDR2 YNFKEQ come from the germline V gene. The V and J ends lost 4 bases and 4 bases, in that order; junction bases with no gene match: 6. This clonotype has more than one count but fewer than ten. Aged roughly 6 to 90, donors were systemically healthy Caucasians from Russia.

Sequenced material: blood. The V call is TRBV4-2, the J call TRBJ2-1; 14 bases are a match to TRBD2. This clonotype was obtained from a man aged 18 to 29 in good health. The CDR3 bases are TGTGCCAGCAGCCCGACTAGCGGGGGGGAGGGATACAATGAGCAGTTCTTC. Protein sequence: CASSPTSGGEGYNEQFF.